This paragraph covers one T cell receptor (beta chain) sequence. This same CDR3 is encoded by further DNA sequences in the sample. The Seattle patients joined while their infection was active and were tracked longitudinally afterward. The ends lost 3 bases at V and 0 bases at J; junction bases unmatched: 2. Germline V CDR1 and CDR2: KGHSH, LQKENI. The CDR3 totals 14 residues. This sample was taken from a study of blood T cell repertoires in COVID-19. Overall study context: COVID-19 samples collected from the United States, Italy and Spain covered acute and convalescent phases.

The data were produced by immunoSEQ multiplex PCR, yet TCRdb's version contains in-frame clones alone and is incomplete. This repertoire shows about 220,000 clones, 82% found once; its top ten account for 5.2%. The sequence was collected from a woman in her 70s with COVID-19, enrolled during active disease. Source material: peripheral blood. The J gene is TRBJ2-7, the V gene TRBV18; 7 nucleotides agree with TRBD1. CDR3 amino acids: CASSPGTASYEQYF. The CDR3, as DNA: TGTGCCAGCTCACCGGGGACAGCCTCCTACGAGCAGTACTTC.